A selection of T cell receptor beta chains follows, all from one sample in a study of T-cell reconstitution after alpha-beta-depleted transplantation in children. TCRdb called the PCR reads again in MiXCR, with one record for every CDR3 protein. The table includes approximately 400,000 distinct CDR3 sequences, 15% to 20% detected once. Sequencing was performed on PBMCs, mostly from graft donor cells, taken 360 days after TCRalphabeta/CD19-depleted stem cell transplant. The source is a boy less than two years old who had a stem cell transplant for Wiskott-Aldrich syndrome, so the T cells may come from the graft donor. CDR3s include the opening cysteine and the closing phenylalanine or tryptophan. A D gene is named only where the DNA matches it firmly. Clone size is shown for a subset of rows, as once, few, many or a class of expanded clone.

>.|few|TRBV10-3|TRBJ2-2
CAISESGLTPRELFF
TGTGCCATCAGTGAGTCTGGCTTAACACCAAGGGAGCTGTTTTTT
>TRBD2|.|TRBV7-2|TRBJ2-7
CASSRGGTSPLEQYF
TGTGCCAGCAGCAGAGGCGGGACTAGCCCCCTCGAGCAGTACTTC
>.|.|TRBV6-2/TRBV6-3|TRBJ2-7
CASSYSDTTYEQYF
TGTGCCAGCAGTTACTCAGACACCACCTACGAGCAGTACTTC
>.|few|TRBV4-3|TRBJ1-2
CASSQDSKRGYGYTF
TGCGCCAGCAGCCAAGATAGCAAGAGGGGCTATGGCTACACCTTC
>.|.|TRBV10-3|TRBJ1-2
CAISGGGGYGYTF
TGTGCCATCAGTGGCGGAGGGGGCTATGGCTACACCTTC
>.|once|TRBV6-2/TRBV6-3|TRBJ2-1
CASSYSLGSYNEQFF
TGTGCCAGCAGTTACTCTTTGGGCTCCTACAATGAGCAGTTCTTC
>TRBD2|few|TRBV5-1|TRBJ2-7
CASSLAGLADPRYEQYF
TGCGCCAGCAGCTTGGCAGGTCTAGCGGACCCTCGGTACGAGCAGTACTTC
>TRBD2|few|TRBV18|TRBJ2-5
CASPIKASGRMDQETQYF
TGTGCCAGCCCCATAAAGGCTAGCGGGAGAATGGACCAAGAGACCCAGTACTTC
>.|few|TRBV15|TRBJ1-1
CATSRGRTIEAFF
TGTGCCACCAGCAGAGGGAGGACAATTGAAGCTTTCTTT
>.|few|TRBV15|TRBJ2-5
CATSRDIQETQYF
TGTGCCACCAGCAGAGATATCCAAGAGACCCAGTACTTC
>TRBD1|.|TRBV5-1|TRBJ2-5
CASSLATGVETQYF
TGCGCCAGCAGCTTGGCCACAGGGGTAGAGACCCAGTACTTC
>TRBD1|few|TRBV29-1|TRBJ1-3
CSAKQDRGNTIYF
TGCAGCGCTAAACAGGACAGGGGAAACACCATATATTTT
>TRBD2|few|TRBV7-9|TRBJ2-3
CASSSRLAGDTDTQYF
TGTGCCAGCAGCTCGAGACTAGCGGGAGACACAGATACGCAGTATTTT
>.|few|TRBV4-3|TRBJ2-3
CASSQVTGARTDTQYF
TGCGCCAGCAGCCAAGTGACGGGAGCCCGCACAGATACGCAGTATTTT
>.|few|TRBV20-1|TRBJ2-3
CSARGQPEVGTDTQYF
TGCAGTGCGCGCGGGCAGCCCGAGGTCGGCACAGATACGCAGTATTTT
>TRBD1|many|TRBV4-1|TRBJ2-1
CASSQVVQGVAYNEQFF
TGCGCCAGCAGCCAAGTAGTTCAGGGGGTCGCCTACAATGAGCAGTTCTTC
>.|.|TRBV7-2|TRBJ2-7
CASSLFTSPPIYEQYF
TGTGCCAGCAGCTTATTCACTAGCCCACCCATATACGAGCAGTACTTC
>TRBD1|.|TRBV6-6|TRBJ1-5
CASSHGQGPQHF
TGTGCCAGCAGCCACGGACAGGGTCCCCAGCATTTT
>TRBD1|.|TRBV12-3/TRBV12-4|TRBJ1-4
CASSANRGSNEKLFF
TGTGCCAGCAGTGCTAACAGGGGTTCTAATGAAAAACTGTTTTTT
>.|few|TRBV20-1|TRBJ2-7
CSATTPTRSYEQYF
TGCAGTGCTACTACCCCTACTCGATCCTACGAGCAGTACTTC
>TRBD1|.|TRBV2|TRBJ2-7
CASSTTLRTGFDEQYF
TGTGCCAGCAGCACGACACTACGGACAGGTTTCGACGAGCAGTACTTC
>TRBD2|.|TRBV5-1|TRBJ2-7
CASSLTPGTSGYEQYF
TGCGCCAGCAGCTTGACCCCCGGGACTAGCGGCTACGAGCAGTACTTC
>TRBD2|few|TRBV12-3/TRBV12-4|TRBJ2-7
CASSPEGLAGGYEQYF
TGTGCCAGCAGTCCAGAGGGACTAGCGGGAGGGTACGAGCAGTACTTC
>TRBD2|few|TRBV5-8|TRBJ2-5
CASSLGLAGPLRETQYF
TGTGCCAGCAGCTTGGGGCTAGCGGGGCCCCTGCGAGAGACCCAGTACTTC
>TRBD1|many|TRBV10-3|TRBJ2-7
CAISESDRGTYEQYF
TGTGCCATCAGTGAGTCTGACAGGGGAACCTACGAGCAGTACTTC
>.|.|TRBV6-5|TRBJ1-6
CASSYDGTNSPLHF
TGTGCCAGCAGTTACGACGGTACTAATTCACCCCTCCACTTT